This entry describes one T cell receptor beta chain. No cognate antigen has been identified for it. Per-nucleotide qualities are absent, and no much larger clonotype sits a single base away. The data are from a study of blood T cell repertoires in COVID-19 (dated by TCRdb to the early 2020s). For the wider study: Samples covering the acute and convalescent phases of COVID-19 were provided by collaborators in the United States, Italy and Spain. Samples were obtained from the ongoing ImmuneRACE study (first 160 participants) and from 1,200 or so subjects provided by 6 global collaborators. Sample metadata almost always included a de-identified subject ID, COVID-19 status, age in years and sex. The prospective study material was composed of cDNA or gDNA derived from T cells, B-cell-depleted T cells, or PBMCs. Where available, HLA class I and class II types were obtained from metadata supplied by the sample provider rather than from assay-based typing. A freely available public database, intended as a resource for researchers studying the immune response to SARS-CoV-2, is where the repertoires were released. Subjects who had been exposed to COVID-19, were actively infected with it, or had recovered from it provided the deeply sampled blood TCRbeta repertoires that made up the dataset. Study-level results and caveats: Clinical and demographic metadata were provided uncurated, with the amount varying by source and participant.

Whole blood was collected in K2EDTA tubes by collaborating institutions according to the institutions' own protocols. For TCRbeta analysis, collaborator samples were shipped as frozen whole blood, as isolated PBMCs, or as DNA extracted from either sample type. TCRbeta CDR3 regions were amplified from genomic DNA using the immunoSEQ Assay, a bias-controlled multiplex PCR. As for the original processing: Within the assay, amplification of reference gene primers was used to estimate how many nucleated cells each sample contained. To quantify the absolute abundance of each unique TCRbeta CDR3 rearrangement, sequence reads were collapsed and filtered. Productive Simpson clonality was computed per sample as the square root of Simpson's diversity index over productive rearrangements. Not all clones reach the TCRdb copy of this immuneACCESS table, which keeps in-frame sequences only. Checked studies attribute under half of the gap to unresolved V genes and leave the rest unexplained. V and J calls and clone size follow that table, whereas D and trimming were derived from the DNA. This sample lists about 290,000 clones; approximately 90% were detected once. Clones ranked in the top ten supply about 4.2% of the sample.

From a lookup of the germline V gene (reference sequence), CDR1 and CDR2 are LNHDA and SQIVND. V trim: 7 bases; J trim: 1 base; unmatched bases: 8. The CDR3 starts with the cysteine, ends with the phenylalanine, and has 16 residues. Only the CDR3 portion is preserved as DNA: 48 bases, with reading frame beginning at the first base. This TCR derives from a man in his forties or fifties with acute or convalescent COVID-19. The sequence links TRBV19 to TRBJ2-2; the junction holds 8 bases that match TRBD1. Sequenced material: peripheral blood. CDR3 reads: CASTSPGTGNTGELFF. The DNA is TGTGCCAGTACTTCCCCCGGGACAGGGAACACCGGGGAGCTGTTTTTT.